These 29 T cell receptor beta chains were all obtained from the same sample, sequenced in a study of T cell changes during pregnancy in multiple sclerosis. Sequencing was performed with immunoSEQ multiplex PCR; in TCRdb, only in-frame clones are kept and a portion is missing. The sample consists of some 87,000 clones, around nine tenths of them appearing once. The source material was CD4+ T cells from peripheral blood mononuclear cells, sampled before pregnancy. The receptor set was obtained from a female donor with multiple sclerosis, enrolled in a pregnancy study.

The chain has TRBV5-1 and TRBJ1-1; 9 nucleotides agree with TRBD1. Germline-derived CDR1 and CDR2 are SGHRS and YFSETQ. This CDR3 has 14 residues. Losses at the gene ends were 3 bases for V and 4 bases for J; bases not matched to a gene: 4. CDR3 bases: TGCGCCAGCAGCTCACAGGGGGCTGGCACTGAAGCTTTCTTT. It is translated as CASSSQGAGTEAFF.

The V and J genes are TRBV27 and TRBJ2-2; D not resolved. This CDR3 region has 18 residues. CDR1 and CDR2 from the germline V gene are MNHEY and SMNVEV (reference sequence). V lost 3 bases to trimming and J lost 5 bases, with 22 bases between them. The CDR3 DNA reads TGTGCCAGCAGTTTTTTAAAACAGACCACCGGCCCGACCGGGGAGCTGTTTTTT. As protein: CASSFLKQTTGPTGELFF.

This rearrangement joins TRBV20-1 to TRBJ1-1, with D uncertain. V lost 1 base to trimming and J lost 6 bases, with 6 bases between them. CDR1 is DFQATT and CDR2 is SNEGSKA in the germline V gene (reference sequence). This CDR3 has 11 amino acids. The CDR3 nucleotides are TGCAGTGCTAGAGGGGCAGCTGAAGCTTTCTTT. Its translation: CSARGAAEAFF.

This clone came up a few times. The rearrangement links TRBV30 to TRBJ1-3, with D unresolved. CDR3 length: 15 amino acids. The V gene lost 2 bases and the J gene lost 0 bases, with 11 bases spanning the gap. Germline V gives CDR1 GTSNPN, CDR2 SVGIG (reference sequence). CDR3 DNA: TGTGCCTGGAGTTGGAGCGAGAGCTCTGGAAACACCATATATTTT. Encoded protein: CAWSWSESSGNTIYF.

The chain uses TRBV5-4 and TRBJ2-5, with D possibly TRBD2 on 6 matching bases. Trimming stripped 0 bases from V and 3 bases from J, with 12 bases between. Germline V gene lookup returns CDR1 SGHNT and CDR2 YYREEE (reference sequence). CDR3 size: 15 residues. CDR3 sequence (DNA): TGTGCCAGCAGCTTGGACGGGGGAGGAGAAGAGACCCAGTACTTC. Translating gives CASSLDGGGEETQYF.

The chain employs TRBV5-4 and TRBJ2-2; D may be TRBD2 (7 bases). The CDR3 spans 15 residues. The V end lost 5 bases, the J end lost 3 bases, and 14 bases lay between the germline ends. The germline CDR1 and CDR2 sequences are SGHNT and YYREEE (reference sequence). DNA of the CDR3: TGTGCCAGCAGTTATGGCGGGGGCTACACCGGGGAGCTGTTTTTT. Protein product: CASSYGGGYTGELFF.

A remark on this clone: Compared with germline, one end of the junction differs, possibly owing to a read error. The chain is built from TRBV5-6 and TRBJ2-3; 10 bases are shared with TRBD1. This CDR3 comprises 14 residues. CDR1 and CDR2 (germline): SGHDT, YYEEEE. The CDR3 DNA is TGTGCCAGCAGCCGCAGGGTATACGGGACAGGGGAAAACTTT. Amino acid sequence: CASSRRVYGTGENF.

The chain combines TRBV10-2 with TRBJ1-1; D remains unclear. The CDR3 is 13 amino acids. Germline CDR1 is WSHSY and CDR2 is SAAADI. Trimming left V 6 bases short and J 1 base short, with 9 bases between. The chain's CDR3 is CASRAQENTEAFF. The DNA for the CDR3 is TGCGCCAGCAGGGCCCAGGAGAACACTGAAGCTTTCTTT.

The V call is TRBV7-9, the J call TRBJ2-7, with a weak D call TRBD2 (7 bases). The V gene lost 5 bases and the J gene lost 13 bases, with 21 bases spanning the gap. Germline assignment: CDR1 SEHNR and CDR2 FQNEAQ (reference sequence). The CDR3 runs 13 residues. For the CDR3, the DNA is TGTGCCAGCAGCCGGGGGGTCAAAGGGACACCCTACTTC. This encodes CASSRGVKGTPYF.

J is TRBJ2-3 and V is TRBV30; 7 positions match TRBD2. Germline V CDR1 and CDR2: GTSNPN, SVGIG (reference sequence). Germline trimming cut 8 bases from V and 3 bases from J; bases unmatched to any gene: 20. The CDR3 is 17 amino acids. This CDR3 reads CALLVGAGLFGTDTQYF. CDR3 sequence (DNA): TGTGCCCTGTTAGTTGGAGCGGGGTTATTTGGGACAGATACGCAGTATTTT.

This chain connects TRBV6-5 to TRBJ2-3, with a tentative D call TRBD2 (6 bases). The V and J ends lost 2 bases and 0 bases respectively, with 9 bases between them. CDR1 is MNHEY, CDR2 SVGAGI, per germline. The CDR3 totals 15 residues. DNA for the CDR3: TGTGCCAGCAGTTACCGGGGGACTAGCACAGATACGCAGTATTTT. As protein: CASSYRGTSTDTQYF.

The chain combines TRBV5-6 with TRBJ2-2; D may be TRBD2 (5 bases). Trimming shortened V by 1 base and J by 0 bases, and 10 bases separated the two germline ends. CDR1 and CDR2 from the germline V gene are SGHDT and YYEEEE. CDR3 size: 16 residues. The CDR3 DNA reads TGTGCCAGCAGCTTGTCTGGCGGGCCGAACACCGGGGAGCTGTTTTTT. Its protein product is CASSLSGGPNTGELFF.

V usage is TRBV5-1 and J usage is TRBJ2-3, with a tentative D call TRBD2 (5 bases). Germline CDR1 is SGHRS and CDR2 is YFSETQ. CDR3 length equals 14 residues. The V gene lost 1 base and the J gene lost 2 bases, with 8 bases spanning the gap. The CDR3 spells CASSLSLDTDTQYF. Here the CDR3 DNA reads TGCGCCAGCAGCTTGTCACTAGACACAGATACGCAGTATTTT.

The chain employs TRBV11-2 and TRBJ1-2; 8 bases are shared with TRBD1. This CDR3 is built from 14 residues. The germline V gene has CDR1 SGHAT and CDR2 FQNNGV. V gave up 1 base and J gave up 7 bases; unmatched junction bases: 5. The CDR3 here is CASSLVDRGIGYTF. CDR3 DNA: TGTGCCAGCAGCTTAGTAGACAGGGGAATTGGCTACACCTTC. Based on the CDR3 plus reference TRBV11-2 and TRBJ1-2, the full variable domain is EAGVAQSPRYKIIEKRQSVAFWCNPISGHATLYWYQQILGQGPKLLIQFQNNGVVDDSQLPKDRFSAERLKGVDSTLKIQPAKLEDSAVYLCASSLVDRGIGYTFGSGTRLTVV.

The V and J genes are TRBV6-1 and TRBJ1-2, with a weak D call TRBD1 (5 bases). This CDR3 region has 14 residues. The V and J ends lost 3 bases and 8 bases respectively, with 16 bases between them. Germline CDR1 is MNHNS and CDR2 is SASEGT. The CDR3 sequence is CASSDAARARGYTF. The CDR3 DNA is TGTGCCAGCAGTGACGCAGCCAGGGCTAGGGGCTACACCTTC.

This chain joins TRBV7-8 and TRBJ2-5, with 7 bases matching TRBD1. Germline V lookup: CDR1 SGHVS, CDR2 FQNEAQ. J was trimmed by 5 bases and V by 5 bases; bases with no gene match: 8. The CDR3 sequence is 14 residues long. The CDR3 nucleotides read TGTGCCAGCAGCGCCCGACAGGGATTTGAGACCCAGTACTTC. Residues: CASSARQGFETQYF.

V is TRBV7-6 and J is TRBJ2-7; D call uncertain. The CDR3 is made up of 14 amino acids. The V end lost 0 bases, the J end lost 2 bases, and 8 bases lay between the germline ends. Germline CDR1 is SGHVS and CDR2 is FNYEAQ. CDR3 sequence reads: CASSLAQQPYEQYF. DNA for the CDR3: TGTGCCAGCAGCTTAGCACAGCAGCCCTACGAGCAGTACTTC.

The rearrangement joins TRBV15 to TRBJ1-2; TRBD1 might be the D (5 bases). The germline V and J ends were trimmed by 4 bases and 4 bases, with 13 bases remaining between them. This CDR3 has 14 residues. Germline assignment: CDR1 LNHNV and CDR2 YYDKDF (reference sequence). The CDR3 DNA is TGTGCCACCAGCAAAGAGAGACAGAGCTATGGCTACACCTTC. Translating gives CATSKERQSYGYTF.

The chain carries TRBV28 and TRBJ1-1, with D perhaps matching TRBD1 (6 bases). The CDR3 loop spans 19 amino acids. Germline V gene data show CDR1 as MDHEN and CDR2 as SYDVKM. V lost 5 bases and J lost 1, with 26 bases in between. The CDR3 is CASSPGRQTGGVRNTEAFF. In DNA, the CDR3 is TGTGCCAGCAGTCCAGGTCGACAGACAGGTGGGGTGAGGAACACTGAAGCTTTCTTT.

CDR3 loop: CASSEQGTATNEKLFF. The DNA for the CDR3 is TGTGCCAGCAGTGAGCAGGGGACGGCAACTAATGAAAAACTGTTTTTT. This rearrangement joins TRBV6-1 to TRBJ1-4, with D tentatively TRBD1 (6 bases). The germline V and J ends were trimmed by 3 bases and 0 bases, with 11 bases remaining between them. Germline-derived CDR1 and CDR2 are MNHNS and SASEGT. The CDR3 extends over 16 amino acids.

CDR3 sequence reads: CASSPLGQNTEAFF. CDR3 nucleotides: TGTGCCAGCTCACCACTTGGACAGAACACTGAAGCTTTCTTT. This chain connects TRBV18 to TRBJ1-1, with a possible D match to TRBD1 (5 bases). The CDR3 is 14 residues long. V was cut by 1 base and J by 1 base, with 7 bases left in between. In germline, CDR1 is KGHSH, CDR2 LQKENI.

V gene TRBV2 combines with J gene TRBJ2-2; TRBD2 agrees at 8 bases. The CDR3 runs 17 residues. V lost 7 bases and J lost 3; bases outside the gene matches: 13. Looked up from germline, CDR1 is SNHLY and CDR2 is FYNNEI. The CDR3 sequence: CASIQRGPSSYTGELFF. CDR3 sequence (DNA): TGTGCCAGCATTCAGCGGGGGCCCTCCTCGTACACCGGGGAGCTGTTTTTT.

About this clone: Within the sample, other DNA sequences also encode this same CDR3. The genes are TRBV18 and TRBJ1-5; 10 bases agree with TRBD1. The germline V gene encodes CDR1 KGHSH and CDR2 LQKENI. CDR3 length equals 15 residues. V was clipped by 3 bases and J by 2 bases; unmatched bases: 1. As DNA, the CDR3 is TGTGCCAGCTCACCTGGACAGGGGGGCAATCAGCCCCAGCATTTT. This codes for CASSPGQGGNQPQHF.

The V call is TRBV25-1, the J call TRBJ2-2; no clear D. The CDR3 is made up of 16 amino acids. Germline CDR1 and CDR2: MGHDK and SYGVNS. The V and J ends lost 0 bases and 3 bases respectively, with 11 bases between them. CDR3 amino acids: CASSEYGDGDTGELFF. The CDR3 DNA reads TGTGCCAGCAGTGAATATGGTGACGGAGACACCGGGGAGCTGTTTTTT.

The genes are TRBV27 and TRBJ2-1, with TRBD2 matching 11 bases. The CDR3 consists of 15 residues. The junction had 6 bases not matched to a gene; V was cut back by 8 bases and J by 3 bases. Germline V gene sequence: CDR1 MNHEY, CDR2 SMNVEV (reference sequence). The CDR3 bases are TGTGCCAGCCGACAACTAGCGGGAGTCTACAATGAGCAGTTCTTC. This sequence encodes CASRQLAGVYNEQFF.

J is TRBJ1-1 and V is TRBV7-2, with unresolved D. CDR1 is SGHTA, CDR2 FQGNSA, per germline. The CDR3 covers 12 residues. The germline V and J ends were trimmed by 3 bases and 5 bases, with 7 bases remaining between them. The CDR3 nucleotides read TGTGCCAGCAGCTTCCTCCGGACTGAAGCTTTCTTT. It translates to CASSFLRTEAFF.

This clone was recorded once. The rearrangement joins TRBV10-3 to TRBJ2-2; 11 nucleotides agree with TRBD1. The CDR3 has 15 amino acids. V was clipped by 7 bases and J by 2 bases; unmatched bases: 3. The V gene's germline CDR1 is ENHRY and CDR2 SYGVKD. CDR3 amino acids: CAIMGQGVNTGELFF. The CDR3, as DNA: TGTGCCATCATGGGACAGGGGGTAAACACCGGGGAGCTGTTTTTT.

The chain couples TRBV7-9 to TRBJ2-1; 7 bases map to TRBD1. CDR1 and CDR2 (germline): SEHNR, FQNEAQ (reference sequence). Losses at the gene ends were 6 bases for V and 12 bases for J; bases not matched to a gene: 17. The CDR3 is 15 amino acids. The CDR3 region is CASRLVGDRDEGQFF. The CDR3 DNA reads as TGTGCCAGCAGGTTGGTGGGTGACAGGGACGAAGGGCAGTTCTTC.

V and J are TRBV5-1 and TRBJ2-1; 10 positions agree with TRBD2. This CDR3 has 16 residues. In germline, CDR1 is SGHRS, CDR2 YFSETQ. Germline trimming cut 0 bases from V and 4 bases from J; bases unmatched to any gene: 4. CDR3 in DNA: TGCGCCAGCAGCTTGGAACTAGCGGGGTCATACAATGAGCAGTTCTTC. Its translation: CASSLELAGSYNEQFF.